Listed below are T cell receptor beta chains from one sample, sequenced in a study of blood T cell repertoires in COVID-19. Only in-frame clones appear in the TCRdb table, and some are missing; sequencing was by immunoSEQ multiplex PCR. The table has some 100,000 clones, over 75% seen once; the top ten hold about 6.6%. The sample taken for sequencing was peripheral blood. These receptors came from a woman aged 45-60 years with acute or convalescent COVID-19. CDR3s include the opening cysteine and the closing phenylalanine or tryptophan. A D gene is named only where the DNA matches it firmly. For some rows the clone size is stated as once, few or many, or as a class when expanded; others skip it.

D gene,clone size,V gene,J gene,CDR3 DNA,CDR3 protein
-,-,TRBV7-3,TRBJ2-5,TGTGCCAGCAGCTTCCGCGGACAAGAGACCCAGTACTTC,CASSFRGQETQYF
TRBD2,-,TRBV2,TRBJ2-2,TGTGCCAGCAGTGAAGCGCGGGGGGGCACCGGGGAGCTGTTTTTT,CASSEARGGTGELFF
TRBD1,-,TRBV5-1,TRBJ1-2,TGCGCCAGCAGCTCGACCACAGGGGGCGGGTACTATGGCTACACCTTC,CASSSTTGGGYYGYTF
-,-,TRBV3-1/TRBV3-2,TRBJ2-7,TGTGCCAGCAGCCCTCAGGGAGGTAACGAGCAGTACTTC,CASSPQGGNEQYF
TRBD2,few,TRBV2,TRBJ2-1,TGTGCCAGCAGTGCGACTAGCGGGGGCCAGCGGAATGAGCAGTTCTTC,CASSATSGGQRNEQFF
TRBD1,few,TRBV18,TRBJ1-4,TGTGCCAGCTCACCAAGGCCAGGGGGCGCGTCTTTTGAAAAACTGTTTTTT,CASSPRPGGASFEKLFF
-,-,TRBV3-1/TRBV3-2,TRBJ2-3,TGTGCCAGCAGCCCGGGGGGCACAGATACGCAGTATTTT,CASSPGGTDTQYF
TRBD2,-,TRBV10-3,TRBJ2-5,TGTGCCATCAGCCCGACTAGCGGGGCCCTCCAAGAGACCCAGTACTTC,CAISPTSGALQETQYF
-,-,TRBV3-1/TRBV3-2,TRBJ1-3,TGTGCCAGCAGCCAAGAACGATGGGAGTCTGGAAACACCATATATTTT,CASSQERWESGNTIYF
TRBD2,-,TRBV7-7,TRBJ2-2,TGTGCCAGCAGCCCCGGGGGGGCCCCGAACACCGGGGAGCTGTTTTTT,CASSPGGAPNTGELFF
-,-,TRBV6-5,TRBJ1-1,TGTGCCAGCATAGGACAGCAGAACACTGAAGCTTTCTTT,CASIGQQNTEAFF
TRBD1,-,TRBV9,TRBJ2-1,TGTGCCAGCAGCGTAGCTGAGACAGGGGGCGGCCATGAGCAGTTCTTC,CASSVAETGGGHEQFF
-,-,TRBV5-8,TRBJ2-1,TGTGCCAGCAGCCGGGGGAATATTCGAAATGAGCAGTTCTTC,CASSRGNIRNEQFF
TRBD1,-,TRBV4-2,TRBJ1-3,TGTGCCAGCAGCCAGCTCTCCACAGGGGCGGGTGGAAACACCATATATTTT,CASSQLSTGAGGNTIYF
TRBD1,-,TRBV19,TRBJ1-5,TGTGCCAGTAGGACAGGGGGCCGTCAGCCCCAGCATTTT,CASRTGGRQPQHF
-,-,TRBV4-2,TRBJ1-1,TGTGCCAGCAGCGCTAGTAACACTGAAGCTTTCTTT,CASSASNTEAFF
-,few,TRBV7-4,TRBJ1-3,TGTGCCAGCAGCTTAACGGGGGGCTCTGGAAACACCATATATTTT,CASSLTGGSGNTIYF
TRBD1,-,TRBV6-5,TRBJ1-3,TGTGCCAGCAGACCAACAGGGGAAGGAAACACCATATATTTT,CASRPTGEGNTIYF
-,-,TRBV5-5,TRBJ1-6,TGTGCCAGCAGCTTCACACCTAGGCGGGATAATTCACCCCTCCACTTT,CASSFTPRRDNSPLHF
-,-,TRBV6-2/TRBV6-3,TRBJ1-5,TGTGCCAGCAGTTACTCGAGTAATCAGCCCCAGCATTTT,CASSYSSNQPQHF
-,-,TRBV3-1/TRBV3-2,TRBJ2-7,TGTGCCAGCAGGCAAAGTTTTCGGGACGAGCAGTACTTC,CASRQSFRDEQYF
TRBD1,-,TRBV6-5,TRBJ2-3,TGTGCCAGCCGCCGGGACAGGGGTACAGATACGCAGTATTTT,CASRRDRGTDTQYF
TRBD1,-,TRBV29-1,TRBJ1-2,TGCAGCGTTGGGGGTAAGGGACAGAAGAATGGCTACACCTTC,CSVGGKGQKNGYTF
-,-,TRBV2,TRBJ1-2,TGTGCCAGCAGTGAAGGGGGCCTCTATGGCTACACCTTC,CASSEGGLYGYTF
TRBD1,-,TRBV5-5,TRBJ1-3,TGTGCCAGCAGGAGACAGGGCTCTGGAAACACCATATATTTT,CASRRQGSGNTIYF
-,-,TRBV3-1/TRBV3-2,TRBJ1-2,TGTGCCAGCAGCCAAGATACCGGGACAAGGGGCACTCTGGATGGCTACACCTTC,CASSQDTGTRGTLDGYTF
TRBD1,-,TRBV6-5,TRBJ1-3,TGTGCCAGCAGAACCCCGACAGGGGCTGGAAACACCATATATTTT,CASRTPTGAGNTIYF
TRBD2,-,TRBV5-1,TRBJ2-7,TGCGCCAGCAGCTTGGGTCTAGCGGGGAATTACGAGCAGTACTTC,CASSLGLAGNYEQYF
-,-,TRBV5-8,TRBJ1-1,TGTGCCAGCAGCTTTTCAATCACTGAAGCTTTCTTT,CASSFSITEAFF
TRBD1,-,TRBV10-3,TRBJ1-1,TGTGCCAGTAAGGACAGGGTGAACACTGAAGCTTTCTTT,CASKDRVNTEAFF
TRBD1,-,TRBV29-1,TRBJ1-2,TGCAGCTTCCAACAGGGGGCTCTATCCACTGGCTACACCTTC,CSFQQGALSTGYTF
-,-,TRBV6-5,TRBJ1-5,TGTGCCACACAGCGGGGGGCTCGCAATCAGCCCCAGCATTTT,CATQRGARNQPQHF
-,few,TRBV5-1,TRBJ1-6,TGCGCCAGCAGCTTGGCCGGGCCCCGCCGAACTCAGGGATATAATTCACCCCTCCACTTT,CASSLAGPRRTQGYNSPLHF
-,once,TRBV11-2,TRBJ2-7,TGTGCCAGCAGCTTAGTTCTCGAGTCCTGGGGGGACTACGAGCAGTACTTC,CASSLVLESWGDYEQYF
-,-,TRBV6-5,TRBJ1-1,TGTGCCAGCAGTTACTCGGACGGGGGTGACACTGAGGCTTTCTTT,CASSYSDGGDTEAFF
-,-,TRBV30,TRBJ1-4,TGTGCCTGGAGTGTACGTAAAGGGGGAAATGAAAAACTGTTTTTT,CAWSVRKGGNEKLFF
TRBD1,-,TRBV28,TRBJ2-2,TGTGCCAGCAGTCCCGCGACAGGGGGCACCGGGGAGCTGTTTTTT,CASSPATGGTGELFF
TRBD2,-,TRBV18,TRBJ2-3,TGTGCCAGCTCTTCAGTGGGACTAGCGAAAGATACGCAGTATTTT,CASSSVGLAKDTQYF
-,-,TRBV6-1,TRBJ1-3,TGTGCCAGCAGTGCTAAGGGGACACTCTCTGGAAACACCATATATTTT,CASSAKGTLSGNTIYF
TRBD1,once,TRBV5-8,TRBJ2-7,TGTGCCAGCAGCTTAACAGGGGTCTCCTACGAGCAGTACTTC,CASSLTGVSYEQYF
TRBD1,-,TRBV10-3,TRBJ1-1,TGTGCCATCAGTGGTGCAAGGACAGGGGGCTCTGAAGCTTTCTTT,CAISGARTGGSEAFF
TRBD1,-,TRBV27,TRBJ2-3,TGTGCCAGCAGTTTACCGACAGGGATGGGAGATACGCAGTATTTT,CASSLPTGMGDTQYF
-,-,TRBV20-1,TRBJ1-1,TGCAGTGCTAGTCCCAGGGTCCGAAGTGAAGCTTTCTTT,CSASPRVRSEAFF
-,-,TRBV30,TRBJ2-4,TGTGCCTGGAGTGTCCAAGGGGCCAACAACATTCAGTACTTC,CAWSVQGANNIQYF
-,few,TRBV27,TRBJ1-1,TGTGCCAGCAGTTCGTACTTATCAGGGATAGACACTGAAGCTTTCTTT,CASSSYLSGIDTEAFF
-,few,TRBV9,TRBJ1-2,TGTGCCAGCAGCGTAGCTCCAGGGGCTAACTATGGCTACACCTTC,CASSVAPGANYGYTF
TRBD1,-,TRBV6-4,TRBJ1-2,TGTGCCAGCAGCCGGACAGGGGCCGCTTCAGGAGGGGGCGGCTACACCTTC,CASSRTGAASGGGGYTF
TRBD1,once,TRBV2,TRBJ1-2,TGTGCCAGCAGAAGACAGGGCCCCTCTTATGGCTACACCTTC,CASRRQGPSYGYTF
-,-,TRBV11-1,TRBJ1-3,TGTGCCAGCAGCCTGGGACTTCTCTCTGGAAACACCATATATTTT,CASSLGLLSGNTIYF
-,-,TRBV20-1,TRBJ1-1,TGCAGTGCTAGTTTGCAGGGGAACACTGAAGCTTTCTTT,CSASLQGNTEAFF
-,-,TRBV3-1/TRBV3-2,TRBJ1-1,TGTGCCAGCAGCCAAGTCCGACAAGACACTGAAGCTTTCTTT,CASSQVRQDTEAFF
TRBD1,-,TRBV28,TRBJ1-1,TGTGCCAGCAGGGGACAGGGTGGCACTGAAGCTTTCTTT,CASRGQGGTEAFF
-,once,TRBV5-1,TRBJ2-7,TGCGCCAGCAGCCGCGCGACAGGCGAGAACGAGCAGTACTTC,CASSRATGENEQYF